The 27 T cell receptor beta chains reported below all come from one sample, sequenced in a study of T cell changes during pregnancy in multiple sclerosis. TCRdb's copy holds only in-frame clones and misses some; the assay was immunoSEQ multiplex PCR. The data show some 19,000 clones, approximately 88% seen once. The sample consisted of CD8+ T cells from peripheral blood mononuclear cells, taken after pregnancy. These receptors were obtained from a female donor in good health, enrolled as a control in a pregnancy study.

The gene calls are TRBV7-9 and TRBJ1-2; the match to TRBD1 covers 10 bases. V lost 7 bases, J lost 0 bases, and 11 bases stayed unmatched. CDR1 is SEHNR and CDR2 is FQNEAQ in the germline V gene (reference sequence). This CDR3 has 17 residues. The CDR3 DNA sequence: TGTGCCAGCATCACCTTGACAGGGGGCACTTCTAACTATGGCTACACCTTC. Protein: CASITLTGGTSNYGYTF.

This chain links TRBV5-5 with TRBJ2-5; 15 positions match TRBD2. Germline CDR1 reads SGHKS; CDR2 reads YYEKEE (reference sequence). The CDR3 is 15 residues long. J lost 10 bases, V lost 4 bases, and 8 bases had no gene match. CDR3 sequence reads: CASSPGLAGGEGQYF. Here the CDR3 DNA reads TGTGCCAGCAGCCCGGGACTAGCGGGGGGAGAGGGCCAGTACTTC.

CDR3 region: CASSPRLEPYEQYF. CDR3 nucleotide sequence: TGTGCCAGCAGCCCGAGACTGGAACCCTACGAGCAGTACTTC. The rearrangement uses TRBV9 and TRBJ2-7; D is undetermined. Trimming pared 4 bases from V and 2 bases from J, leaving 13 bases between. CDR3 length: 14 residues. CDR1 SGDLS and CDR2 YYNGEE come from the germline V gene.

In its sample, this clone was seen a few times. The J gene is TRBJ2-2, the V gene TRBV7-9, with TRBD1 matching over 7 bases. This CDR3 is built from 14 residues. Germline V lookup: CDR1 SEHNR, CDR2 FQNEAQ (reference sequence). Germline trimming cut 5 bases from V and 3 bases from J; bases unmatched to any gene: 3. DNA of the CDR3: TGTGCCAGCAGCCCCGACAGGGACACCGGGGAGCTGTTTTTT. This sequence encodes CASSPDRDTGELFF. The full variable domain, in which reference TRBV7-9 and TRBJ2-2 provide the parts outside the CDR3, is DTGVSQNPRHKITKRGQNVTFRCDPISEHNRLYWYRQTLGQGPEFLTYFQNEAQLEKSRLLSDRFSAERPKGSFSTLEIQRTEQGDSAMYLCASSPDRDTGELFFGEGSRLTVL.

This sequence joins TRBV7-9 and TRBJ2-5; tentatively, D is TRBD1 (5 bases). V was pared by 5 bases and J by 0 bases, with 10 bases between. Germline CDR1 SEHNR, CDR2 FQNEAQ (reference sequence). The CDR3 length is 14 residues. CDR3 sequence (DNA): TGTGCCAGCAGCGACAGCTTGTACCAAGAGACCCAGTACTTC. It codes for CASSDSLYQETQYF.

This chain uses TRBV5-4 with TRBJ1-1, with a weak D call TRBD1 (5 bases). CDR3 length: 16 amino acids. In germline, CDR1 is SGHNT, CDR2 YYREEE (reference sequence). The germline V and J ends were trimmed by 0 bases and 1 base, with 13 bases remaining between them. As DNA, the CDR3 is TGTGCCAGCAGCTTGGCCATTGCAGGGTCGAACACTGAAGCTTTCTTT. This codes for CASSLAIAGSNTEAFF.

This clone is medium-sized within its sample. The chain carries TRBV6-6 and TRBJ1-1; D remains ambiguous. Germline-derived CDR1 and CDR2 are MNHNY and SVGAGI (reference sequence). With 1 base removed from V and 0 bases from J, the gap between germline ends came to 12 bases. The CDR3 loop spans 16 amino acids. For the CDR3, the DNA is TGTGCCAGCAGTTACTTATTTCGTGGGCTGAACACTGAAGCTTTCTTT. This gives the protein CASSYLFRGLNTEAFF.

V usage is TRBV5-6 and J usage is TRBJ1-2; D call uncertain. The germline V and J ends were trimmed by 4 bases and 2 bases, with 18 bases remaining between them. This CDR3 is built from 16 residues. Germline-derived CDR1 and CDR2 are SGHDT and YYEEEE. CDR3 sequence: CASSGFYSYLNYGYTF. The DNA for the CDR3 is TGTGCCAGCAGCGGATTTTACAGCTATTTGAACTATGGCTACACCTTC.

The chain has TRBV14 and TRBJ2-1; 9 bases map to TRBD2. Germline CDR1 is SGHDN and CDR2 is FVKESK. The length of the CDR3 is 16 residues. The V gene end was trimmed by 4 bases and the J gene end by 3 bases; junction bases not matched to a gene: 7. The CDR3 DNA reads as TGTGCCAGCAGCCTTATAGTAGCGGGGGTCTACAATGAGCAGTTCTTC. It yields the protein CASSLIVAGVYNEQFF.

J is TRBJ2-2 and V is TRBV12-5; 9 bases line up with TRBD1. The length of the CDR3 is 16 residues. Germline CDR1 and CDR2: LGHNT and FRNRAP. The ends lost 7 bases at V and 0 bases at J; junction bases unmatched: 6. The CDR3 bases are TGTGCTAGTGTCGGAACAGGGGGCCCGAACACCGGGGAGCTGTTTTTT. It translates to CASVGTGGPNTGELFF.

This rearrangement joins TRBV29-1 to TRBJ1-3; 11 bases match TRBD1. The J segment lost 0 bases and the V segment lost 4 bases, leaving 17 bases of the junction unmatched. The CDR3 is made up of 20 amino acids. Germline CDR1 SQVTM, CDR2 ANQGSEA. CDR3 coding DNA: TGCAGCGTTGCAAGCCCCATAAGGACAGGGGGCACCTACTCTGGAAACACCATATATTTT. Amino acids: CSVASPIRTGGTYSGNTIYF.

In this sample, this clone turned up once. V gene TRBV7-2 combines with J gene TRBJ2-3; TRBD2 matches 11 bases. With 4 bases clipped from V and 4 bases from J, the junction kept 7 bases outside the gene matches. Germline V CDR1 and CDR2: SGHTA, FQGNSA. The CDR3 spans 16 residues. The CDR3 DNA follows: TGTGCCAGCAGCTACAGTAGCGGGGGGGGTGCAGATACGCAGTATTTT. It codes for CASSYSSGGGADTQYF.

The V call is TRBV16, the J call TRBJ1-1; D remains unclear. Per the germline V gene, CDR1 is KGHSY and CDR2 is FQNENV. This CDR3 contains 12 residues. Trimming shortened V by 7 bases and J by 5 bases, and 11 bases separated the two germline ends. The CDR3 sequence: CASTGWATEAFF. CDR3 DNA sequence: TGTGCCAGCACCGGTTGGGCTACTGAAGCTTTCTTT. Full variable domain (remainder filled in from reference TRBV16 and TRBJ1-1): GEEVAQTPKHLVRGEGQKAKLYCAPIKGHSYVFWYQQVLKNEFKFLISFQNENVFDETGMPKERFSAKCLPNSPCSLEIQATKLEDSAVYFCASTGWATEAFFGQGTRLTVV.

The V call is TRBV5-1, the J call TRBJ1-5; TRBD1 agrees at 8 bases. The V gene's germline CDR1 is SGHRS and CDR2 YFSETQ. The CDR3 is 15 amino acids. V dropped 5 bases and J dropped 1; count of bases not matched to a gene: 5. As DNA, the CDR3 is TGCGCCAGCAGTTACGGACAGGGAAGCAATCAGCCCCAGCATTTT. This sequence encodes CASSYGQGSNQPQHF.

The J gene is TRBJ1-1, the V gene TRBV30, with D maybe TRBD1 (6 bases). The CDR3 loop spans 13 amino acids. Between the trimmed V and J ends, which lost 1 base and 6 bases, there was a span of 12 bases. In germline, CDR1 is GTSNPN, CDR2 SVGIG (reference sequence). This CDR3 reads CAWSEGGVAEAFF. The CDR3 region has the DNA TGTGCCTGGAGTGAAGGGGGGGTCGCTGAAGCTTTCTTT.

V is TRBV19 and J is TRBJ2-5; D might be TRBD2 (5 bases). Per the germline V gene, CDR1 is LNHDA and CDR2 is SQIVND (reference sequence). The CDR3 has 13 residues. Trimming removed 3 bases at V and 4 bases at J, with 9 bases between. The CDR3: CASSIYEGETQYF. CDR3 DNA sequence: TGTGCCAGTAGTATCTACGAGGGAGAGACCCAGTACTTC.

This clone was detected once. The chain employs TRBV10-3 and TRBJ2-5, with TRBD2 identical over 9 bases. The germline V gene has CDR1 ENHRY and CDR2 SYGVKD. The CDR3 is 14 residues long. Unmatched junction bases numbered 3, after V lost 6 bases and J lost 1 base. In DNA form, the CDR3 reads TGTGCCATCAGAAGCGGGGGGCCCCAAGAGACCCAGTACTTC. It yields the protein CAIRSGGPQETQYF.

The chain uses TRBV5-6 and TRBJ2-1; 7 nucleotides line up with TRBD2. CDR3 length: 12 residues. J was trimmed by 10 bases and V by 0 bases; bases with no gene match: 1. Germline V gene sequence: CDR1 SGHDT, CDR2 YYEEEE. CDR3 region: CASSLGRGEQFF. In DNA form, the CDR3 reads TGTGCCAGCAGCTTGGGGCGGGGGGAGCAGTTCTTC. The full variable domain, its missing parts supplied by reference TRBV5-6 and TRBJ2-1, is DAGVTQSPTHLIKTRGQQVTLRCSPKSGHDTVSWYQQALGQGPQFIFQYYEEEERQRGNFPDRFSGHQFPNYSSELNVNALLLGDSALYLCASSLGRGEQFFGPGTRLTVL.

This chain uses TRBV27 with TRBJ1-2, with 8 bases fitting TRBD1. Germline-derived CDR1 and CDR2 are MNHEY and SMNVEV (reference sequence). With V trimmed by 1 base and J by 6 bases, 7 bases remained unmatched. The CDR3 is made up of 15 amino acids. DNA of the CDR3: TGTGCCAGCAGTTTATTGCCTCAGGGGGCAGATGGCTACACCTTC. Protein product: CASSLLPQGADGYTF.

The V and J genes are TRBV7-9 and TRBJ2-1, with 10 bases lining up with TRBD1. Germline lookup yields CDR1 SEHNR and CDR2 FQNEAQ (reference sequence). The CDR3 contains 14 residues. After removal of 5 bases from V and 7 bases from J, the junction contained 5 bases not matched to a gene. The CDR3 bases are TGTGCCAGCAGCAAGGGACAGGGGAGGAATGAGCAGTTCTTC. This translates into CASSKGQGRNEQFF.

This clone has just one count. This sequence joins TRBV27 and TRBJ2-1; 9 bases agree with TRBD2. This CDR3 has 14 amino acids. The trim removed 5 bases at V and 4 bases at J, leaving 3 bases unmatched. The germline gives CDR1 MNHEY, CDR2 SMNVEV (reference sequence). DNA of the CDR3: TGTGCCAGCAGTCGCGGGGGGGGTTACAATGAGCAGTTCTTC. The encoded protein is CASSRGGGYNEQFF.

This chain links TRBV5-6 with TRBJ1-2, with 7 bases fitting TRBD1. Per the germline V gene, CDR1 is SGHDT and CDR2 is YYEEEE. J gave up 4 bases and V 4 bases, and 4 bases lay outside the gene matches. This CDR3 has 13 residues. The CDR3 reads CASSPDRAYGYTF. The DNA for the CDR3 is TGTGCCAGCAGCCCAGACAGGGCCTATGGCTACACCTTC.

J is TRBJ2-4 and V is TRBV5-6; TRBD1 matches 8 bases. Germline-derived CDR1 and CDR2 are SGHDT and YYEEEE. The length of the CDR3 is 14 residues. J gave up 7 bases and V 1 base, and 4 bases lay outside the gene matches. The DNA of the CDR3 is TGTGCCAGCAGCTTGAGGACAGGGTGGAACATTCAGTACTTC. Its protein product is CASSLRTGWNIQYF.

This rearrangement joins TRBV27 to TRBJ1-2, with D uncertain. The V gene lost 7 bases and the J gene lost 6 bases, with 18 bases spanning the gap. This CDR3 has 14 residues. Germline V gene lookup returns CDR1 MNHEY and CDR2 SMNVEV (reference sequence). CDR3: CASTYGGQGNGYTF. The CDR3 region has the DNA TGTGCCAGCACTTATGGAGGGCAAGGGAATGGCTACACCTTC.

This chain uses TRBV29-1 with TRBJ2-5; 7 nucleotides match TRBD1. The germline gives CDR1 SQVTM, CDR2 ANQGSEA. There are 16 residues in the CDR3. After removal of 0 bases from V and 5 bases from J, the junction contained 12 bases not matched to a gene. The CDR3 reads CSVEDRQGVDFETQYF. The CDR3 DNA follows: TGCAGCGTTGAAGATCGGCAGGGGGTCGATTTTGAGACCCAGTACTTC.

This rearrangement joins TRBV30 to TRBJ1-1, with 7 bases lining up with TRBD1. V lost 2 bases and J lost 0; bases outside the gene matches: 9. This CDR3 has 16 residues. Germline CDR1 reads GTSNPN; CDR2 reads SVGIG (reference sequence). CDR3: CAWSQGDKLLNTEAFF. Here the CDR3 DNA reads TGTGCCTGGAGTCAGGGGGACAAATTATTGAACACTGAAGCTTTCTTT.

This clone was observed a handful of times. The genes are TRBV6-4 and TRBJ2-3; 12 bases map to TRBD2. CDR1 is MRHNA, CDR2 SNTAGT, per germline. Trimming cost V 4 bases and J 6 bases; bases outside gene matches: 8. The CDR3 extends over 16 amino acids. The CDR3 sequence: CASSGSLAGGPDTQYF. CDR3 sequence (DNA): TGTGCCAGCAGTGGATCCCTAGCGGGGGGGCCGGATACGCAGTATTTT.